This T cell receptor beta chain was sequenced during a study of T cell responses to AZD1222 COVID-19 vaccine. V lost 10 bases, J lost 6 bases, and 6 bases stayed unmatched. Germline loops: CDR1 MNHNY, CDR2 SVGAGI (reference sequence). The length of the CDR3 is 13 residues. Generated by immunoSEQ multiplex PCR, the TCRdb table keeps only in-frame clones and is missing some. This sample carries about 190,000 clones, around 92% of them seen once, and the ten largest clones take about 1.2%. This sequence originates from an adult in good health. Source: peripheral blood, taken on day 0 of AZD1222 vaccination. The gene calls are TRBV6-6 and TRBJ2-2, with 9 bases lining up with TRBD1. In nucleotides, the CDR3 is TGTGCCACCCTACAGGGGGCTCCCGGGGAGCTGTTTTTT. Its protein product is CATLQGAPGELFF.